The next 28 T cell receptor beta chains were all read from a single sample in a study of technical replicates of blood from several donors. The table came from immunoSEQ multiplex PCR; TCRdb's copy has only in-frame clones and leaves some out. The sample lists some 87,000 clones, just under 95% occurring once. Sample: T cells isolated from PBMCs. The source is a human donor in good health.

The chain links TRBV5-4 to TRBJ2-2, with TRBD2 matching over 7 bases. This CDR3 comprises 17 residues. In germline, CDR1 is SGHNT, CDR2 YYREEE (reference sequence). The V gene end was trimmed by 7 bases and the J gene end by 0 bases; junction bases not matched to a gene: 12. CDR3 loop: CASGGVWAGPNTGELFF. The CDR3 region has the DNA TGTGCCAGCGGGGGGGTATGGGCGGGACCGAACACCGGGGAGCTGTTTTTT.

The chain uses TRBV28 and TRBJ2-3; 14 bases agree with TRBD2. The germline CDR1 and CDR2 sequences are MDHEN and SYDVKM. The V gene end was trimmed by 2 bases and the J gene end by 5 bases; junction bases not matched to a gene: 3. CDR3 length: 16 residues. DNA of the CDR3: TGTGCCAGCAGTTTAGTAGGACTAGCGGGAGGAGATACGCAGTATTTT. Translating it yields CASSLVGLAGGDTQYF.

This chain uses TRBV10-3 with TRBJ2-7; tentatively, D is TRBD1 (6 bases). Trimming stripped 0 bases from V and 5 bases from J, with 11 bases between. Looked up from germline, CDR1 is ENHRY and CDR2 is SYGVKD. The CDR3 sequence is 14 residues long. The CDR3: CAISESGRGNEQYF. The CDR3 DNA reads as TGTGCCATCAGTGAGTCTGGCAGGGGCAACGAGCAGTACTTC.

This rearrangement joins TRBV5-1 to TRBJ2-7; D is perhaps TRBD1 (5 bases). Per germline, CDR1 SGHRS and CDR2 YFSETQ. This CDR3 has 15 amino acids. Trimming stripped 0 bases from V and 2 bases from J, with 12 bases between. Here the CDR3 reads CASSLEGQGPYEQYF. CDR3 nucleotides: TGCGCCAGCAGCTTGGAGGGGCAGGGTCCCTACGAGCAGTACTTC.

V and J are TRBV15 and TRBJ1-5; 8 positions match TRBD1. The trim removed 4 bases at V and 7 bases at J, leaving 6 bases unmatched. This CDR3 is built from 14 residues. From germline, CDR1 is LNHNV and CDR2 YYDKDF (reference sequence). CDR3 bases: TGTGCCACCAGCACGGACAGGGAGGTACAGCCCCAGCATTTT. This codes for CATSTDREVQPQHF. Drawing the rest from reference TRBV15 and TRBJ1-5, the complete variable domain is DAMVIQNPRYQVTQFGKPVTLSCSQTLNHNVMYWYQQKSSQAPKLLFHYYDKDFNNEADTPDNFQSRRPNTSFCFLDIRSPGLGDTAMYLCATSTDREVQPQHFGDGTRLSIL.

This clone was detected only once. This chain links TRBV7-3 with TRBJ2-3, with 8 bases fitting TRBD2. The CDR3 consists of 15 residues. V gave up 2 bases and J gave up 6 bases; unmatched junction bases: 7. The V gene's germline CDR1 is SGHTA and CDR2 FQGTGA. The CDR3 DNA reads as TGTGCCAGCAGCTTAGGGACTAGTTTTGGGGATACGCAGTATTTT. It is translated as CASSLGTSFGDTQYF.

The rearrangement links TRBV7-2 to TRBJ2-7, with 11 bases aligning to TRBD2. V lost 1 base and J lost 3; bases outside the gene matches: 2. This CDR3 comprises 15 residues. Germline loops: CDR1 SGHTA, CDR2 FQGNSA. DNA of the CDR3: TGTGCCAGCAGCTTAGGACTAGCGGGGTACTACGAGCAGTACTTC. Translation gives CASSLGLAGYYEQYF.

The chain links TRBV28 to TRBJ2-1; weak D call: TRBD2 (6 bases). V shed 2 bases and J shed 0 bases, with 11 bases lying between them. From germline, CDR1 is MDHEN and CDR2 SYDVKM. This CDR3 spans 16 amino acids. This CDR3 is CASSLPGTFSYNEQFF. Here the CDR3 DNA reads TGTGCCAGCAGTTTACCCGGGACTTTCTCCTACAATGAGCAGTTCTTC.

J is TRBJ2-1 and V is TRBV10-1; 10 nucleotides agree with TRBD2. The CDR3 extends over 15 amino acids. The germline V gene encodes CDR1 WNHNN and CDR2 SYGVQD (reference sequence). V trimming: 4 bases; J trimming: 8 bases; junction bases outside the gene matches: 8. The CDR3 spells CASSVSAGGPYEQFF. The CDR3 DNA follows: TGCGCCAGCAGTGTTTCAGCGGGAGGGCCCTATGAGCAGTTCTTC.

V usage is TRBV5-1 and J usage is TRBJ1-2; 7 bases match TRBD1. V trimming: 0 bases; J trimming: 4 bases; junction bases outside the gene matches: 9. CDR3 length: 16 residues. Germline V gives CDR1 SGHRS, CDR2 YFSETQ. The CDR3 coding sequence is TGCGCCAGCAGCTTGGAACCGACAGGGAAGGTCTATGGCTACACCTTC. Protein product: CASSLEPTGKVYGYTF.

The rearrangement joins TRBV7-2 to TRBJ1-5, with TRBD1 matching over 8 bases. Germline V lookup: CDR1 SGHTA, CDR2 FQGNSA. This CDR3 contains 18 residues. With 2 bases clipped from V and 3 bases from J, the junction kept 12 bases outside the gene matches. CDR3 in DNA: TGTGCCAGCAGCTTATCTACCGGGACAGGTCGCCTCAATCAGCCCCAGCATTTT. This codes for CASSLSTGTGRLNQPQHF. Based on the CDR3 plus reference TRBV7-2 and TRBJ1-5, the full variable domain is GAGVSQSPSNKVTEKGKDVELRCDPISGHTALYWYRQSLGQGLEFLIYFQGNSAPDKSGLPSDRFSAERTGGSVSTLTIQRTQQEDSAVYLCASSLSTGTGRLNQPQHFGDGTRLSIL.

The chain has TRBV7-2 and TRBJ2-5; TRBD2 aligns across 7 bases. Germline trimming cut 3 bases from V and 5 bases from J; bases unmatched to any gene: 3. The V gene's germline CDR1 is SGHTA and CDR2 FQGNSA. The CDR3 consists of 13 residues. The CDR3 sequence is CASSFLGRETQYF. The CDR3 nucleotides read TGTGCCAGCAGCTTCCTCGGGAGGGAGACCCAGTACTTC.

The rearrangement uses TRBV10-1 and TRBJ1-1, with D unclear. CDR3 length equals 13 residues. V dropped 2 bases and J dropped 3 bases, with 7 bases sitting between them. Germline V gives CDR1 WNHNN, CDR2 SYGVQD (reference sequence). The CDR3 DNA reads TGCGCCAGCAGTGAGAACAGAGACACTGAAGCTTTCTTT. It translates to CASSENRDTEAFF.

This sequence joins TRBV9 and TRBJ2-7, with 9 bases that match TRBD1. CDR1 SGDLS and CDR2 YYNGEE come from the germline V gene. Germline trimming cut 4 bases from V and 3 bases from J; bases unmatched to any gene: 11. The CDR3 sequence is 16 residues long. The CDR3 coding sequence is TGTGCCAGCAGCCCTAGGATCGGACAGGGGATCTACGAGCAGTACTTC. The encoded protein is CASSPRIGQGIYEQYF.

This clone was observed once. This chain uses TRBV6-5 with TRBJ2-7; a weak D match, TRBD1 (5 bases). The germline V gene has CDR1 MNHEY and CDR2 SVGAGI. This CDR3 has 16 amino acids. The V gene lost 0 bases and the J gene lost 2 bases, with 14 bases spanning the gap. In nucleotides, the CDR3 is TGTGCCAGCAGTTACTCAACAGGAGAGCGAACCTACGAGCAGTACTTC. Its protein product is CASSYSTGERTYEQYF.

The gene calls are TRBV25-1 and TRBJ1-5, with no clear D. The CDR3 contains 14 residues. Per the germline V gene, CDR1 is MGHDK and CDR2 is SYGVNS. With 2 bases removed from V and 6 bases from J, the gap between germline ends came to 11 bases. CDR3 DNA: TGTGCCAGCAGTGAAACGGAGTTGGGTCAGCCCCAGCATTTT. It codes for CASSETELGQPQHF.

The chain uses TRBV28 and TRBJ1-3, with TRBD1 as a possible D gene (6 bases). Germline assignment: CDR1 MDHEN and CDR2 SYDVKM. This CDR3 has 14 amino acids. Trimming cost V 1 base and J 8 bases, with 12 bases left between them. CDR3 in DNA: TGTGCCAGCAGTTTATACGGGAAGGGGGACACCATATATTTT. Translating gives CASSLYGKGDTIYF.

V and J are TRBV7-2 and TRBJ2-1, with D possibly matching TRBD2 (5 bases). The CDR3 has 12 residues. CDR1 is SGHTA and CDR2 is FQGNSA in the germline V gene. Trimming stripped 1 base from V and 7 bases from J, with 5 bases between. As DNA, the CDR3 is TGTGCCAGCAGCTTAGGGGAGAATGAGCAGTTCTTC. Its translation is CASSLGENEQFF.

The rearrangement joins TRBV9 to TRBJ1-1; maybe TRBD1 (5 bases). V lost 4 bases to trimming and J lost 6 bases, with 19 bases between them. CDR3 length equals 15 residues. Germline V gives CDR1 SGDLS, CDR2 YYNGEE. DNA for the CDR3: TGTGCCAGCAGCCCCCCGACAGCGAATGACGCTGAAGCTTTCTTT. Its translation is CASSPPTANDAEAFF.

CDR3 region: CASNPTGSFTEAFF. For the CDR3, the DNA is TGTGCCAGCAACCCGACAGGGTCGTTCACTGAAGCTTTCTTT. The chain couples TRBV28 to TRBJ1-1; TRBD1 matches at 7 bases. The CDR3 contains 14 residues. Germline-derived CDR1 and CDR2 are MDHEN and SYDVKM. The V gene end was trimmed by 7 bases and the J gene end by 4 bases; junction bases not matched to a gene: 9.

The chain has TRBV5-6 and TRBJ2-1; tentatively, D is TRBD1 (5 bases). The V gene lost 4 bases and the J gene lost 4 bases, with 9 bases spanning the gap. This CDR3 is 13 amino acids long. From germline, CDR1 is SGHDT and CDR2 YYEEEE. CDR3 coding DNA: TGTGCCAGCAGCACGGACATTTACAATGAGCAGTTCTTC. Translated: CASSTDIYNEQFF.

This sequence joins TRBV9 and TRBJ2-3, with 8 bases that match TRBD2. With V trimmed by 5 bases and J by 0 bases, 2 bases remained unmatched. The CDR3 spans 14 residues. CDR1 is SGDLS, CDR2 YYNGEE, per germline. The CDR3 protein is CASSSSGSTDTQYF. The DNA for the CDR3 is TGTGCCAGCAGTTCTAGCGGGAGCACAGATACGCAGTATTTT.

On this clone itself: In the same sample, other DNA sequences code for this CDR3. This chain joins TRBV7-2 and TRBJ2-3, with D hard to call. V was cut by 5 bases and J by 3 bases, with 3 bases left in between. This CDR3 is built from 11 residues. Germline values: CDR1 SGHTA, CDR2 FQGNSA. The CDR3 is CASSLTDTQYF. In nucleotides, the CDR3 is TGTGCCAGCAGCCTAACAGATACGCAGTATTTT. The full variable domain, its missing parts supplied by reference TRBV7-2 and TRBJ2-3, is GAGVSQSPSNKVTEKGKDVELRCDPISGHTALYWYRQSLGQGLEFLIYFQGNSAPDKSGLPSDRFSAERTGGSVSTLTIQRTQQEDSAVYLCASSLTDTQYFGPGTRLTVL.

This chain joins TRBV14 and TRBJ2-7; TRBD1 agrees at 8 bases. This CDR3 spans 14 amino acids. Germline V lookup: CDR1 SGHDN, CDR2 FVKESK. Losses at the gene ends were 4 bases for V and 3 bases for J; bases not matched to a gene: 5. The CDR3 bases are TGTGCCAGCAGCCGCCGGGACAGGAACTACGAGCAGTACTTC. Its protein is CASSRRDRNYEQYF.

This chain connects TRBV28 to TRBJ2-7; 7 bases are a match to TRBD2. This CDR3 is 16 amino acids long. CDR1 is MDHEN and CDR2 is SYDVKM in the germline V gene. V dropped 2 bases and J dropped 0; count of bases not matched to a gene: 7. This CDR3 reads CASSLAGDYRSYEQYF. The CDR3, as DNA: TGTGCCAGCAGTTTAGCCGGGGACTACCGCTCCTACGAGCAGTACTTC.

The genes are TRBV29-1 and TRBJ2-5, with a weak D call TRBD1 (6 bases). This CDR3 contains 14 residues. Germline V CDR1 and CDR2: SQVTM, ANQGSEA. Trimming removed 4 bases from V and 2 bases from J, with 14 bases in between. For the CDR3, the DNA is TGCAGCGTTGCCTCCGGGACAAGACAAGAGACCCAGTACTTC. Its translation: CSVASGTRQETQYF.

The CDR3 region is CAINTRDSLQETQYF. The CDR3 DNA reads as TGTGCCATCAACACCCGGGACAGCCTCCAAGAGACCCAGTACTTC. The chain is built from TRBV10-3 and TRBJ2-5, with 7 bases identical to TRBD1. Germline CDR1 is ENHRY and CDR2 is SYGVKD. The trim removed 7 bases at V and 1 base at J, leaving 9 bases unmatched. The CDR3 consists of 15 residues.

CDR3 amino acids: CASSLSGNSYNEQFF. The CDR3 DNA follows: TGTGCCAGCAGTCTTAGCGGGAACTCCTACAATGAGCAGTTCTTC. The chain couples TRBV27 to TRBJ2-1; 8 nucleotides align to TRBD2. Looked up from germline, CDR1 is MNHEY and CDR2 is SMNVEV (reference sequence). With V trimmed by 5 bases and J by 0 bases, 3 bases remained unmatched. This CDR3 contains 15 residues.